Here is one TCR beta chain with its context. Its antigen is still unknown. This sample was taken from a study of identical twins. General study results and limits: A partial confounding effect on zero-insertion analyses could come from invariant MAIT and iNKT cells.

TCRdb reanalysed the 5' RACE reads using MiXCR and keeps one entry per CDR3 protein. The table has about 340,000 distinct CDR3 sequences, around 12% seen once; the top ten hold around 7.8%. These same data were also listed under a study on yellow fever vaccine responses in identical twins.

The receptor's source is a young woman in good health. Sequenced material: CD8+ T cells sorted from blood.

CDR3 loop: CSVETTSGRFNEQFF. The DNA of the CDR3 is TGCAGCGTGGAAACGACTAGCGGGAGGTTTAATGAGCAGTTCTTC. V usage is TRBV29-1 and J usage is TRBJ2-1, with 13 bases matching TRBD2. V dropped 6 bases and J dropped 7; count of bases not matched to a gene: 9. From germline, CDR1 is SQVTM and CDR2 ANQGSEA. The CDR3 has 15 residues.